Listed below are T cell receptor beta chains from one sample, sequenced in a study of blood T cell repertoires in COVID-19. Libraries were prepared by immunoSEQ multiplex PCR; TCRdb keeps only in-frame clonotypes and omits some of them. The table has 45,000 to 55,000 clones, 86% seen once. The material sequenced was peripheral blood. These receptors all stem from a man between 70 and 80 years old with active COVID-19. Both conserved end residues are part of each CDR3. D genes are given only for firm matches. Some rows mark clone size as missing; the rest say once, few, many or name a class of expanded clone.

j_call v_call d_call clone_size cdr3_length cdr3_nt cdr3_aa
TRBJ1-6 TRBV7-8 - - 13 TGTGCCACCGCGGCCGATGTCGATTCACCCCTCCACTTT CATAADVDSPLHF
TRBJ1-2 TRBV7-3 TRBD1 - 16 TGTGCCAGCAGCTTAACAGGGACAGGGGGCGCGAACGGCTACACCTTC CASSLTGTGGANGYTF
TRBJ2-7 TRBV27 TRBD2 - 14 TGTGCCAGCAGTTTGGGACTAGCGGTCTACGAGCAGTACTTC CASSLGLAVYEQYF
TRBJ2-6 TRBV3-1/TRBV3-2 TRBD2 - 16 TGTGCCAGCAGCCACGGGGGGGAAGATGGGGCCAACGTCCTGACTTTC CASSHGGEDGANVLTF
TRBJ1-2 TRBV13 - - 15 TGTGCCAGCAGCTTAGACGCAGGGGAAGGAGATGGCTACACCTTC CASSLDAGEGDGYTF
TRBJ1-2 TRBV2 - - 13 TGTGCCAGCAGTTCAACAGGGTCCTATGGCTACACCTTC CASSSTGSYGYTF
TRBJ2-1 TRBV6-2/TRBV6-3 TRBD1 - 17 TGTGCCAGCAGTCCCCCACCCGGGACAGGGTCCTACAATGAGCAGTTCTTC CASSPPPGTGSYNEQFF
TRBJ2-2 TRBV18 - once 14 TGTGCCAGCTCACCCCTAGCGAGATCCGGGGAGCTGTTTTTT CASSPLARSGELFF
TRBJ2-3 TRBV10-3 - - 14 TGTGCCATCAGTGAGTCTCGGCCGGGAGATACGCAGTATTTT CAISESRPGDTQYF
TRBJ1-1 TRBV7-9 - - 12 TGTGCCAGCAGCCCCACAGGGTTTGGAGCTTTCTTT CASSPTGFGAFF
TRBJ1-2 TRBV27 - - 14 TGTGCCAGCAGTTTAAGGGGATCTAACTATGGCTACACCTTC CASSLRGSNYGYTF
TRBJ2-1 TRBV7-2 TRBD2 - 16 TGTGCCAGCAGCTTTGGGGGGGGGAGCTCCTACAATGAGCAGTTCTTC CASSFGGGSSYNEQFF
TRBJ1-1 TRBV7-9 TRBD1 - 16 TGTGCCAGCAGCCCCTTGAGGGGGACAGGGCCTCCTGAAGCTTTCTTT CASSPLRGTGPPEAFF
TRBJ2-2 TRBV2 - - 14 TGTGCCAGCAGCCGGGGGGCAGTGGCCGGGGAGCTGTTTTTT CASSRGAVAGELFF
TRBJ1-1 TRBV6-5 - - 13 TGTGCCAGCAGTTACTCGGGGGGGCTTGGGGCTTTCTTT CASSYSGGLGAFF